What follows are 10 T cell receptor beta chains derived from one specimen sequenced in a study of T cells in Graves' hyperthyroidism and ophthalmopathy. RNA transcripts provided the source from which TCR beta CDR3 regions were amplified. With the HTBI primer set, the TCR CDR3 went through a first round of RT-PCR. TCRdb reanalysed the multiplex PCR reads using MiXCR and keeps one entry per CDR3 protein. The sample lists 650,000 to 750,000 distinct CDR3 sequences, around 13% seen once, with about 10% in the top ten. Material for sequencing was blood. These receptors originate from a woman younger than 30 with Graves' hyperthyroidism.

This clonotype was counted only a few times. This rearrangement joins TRBV4-1 to TRBJ2-2; 10 bases align to TRBD2. Germline V CDR1 and CDR2: MGHRA, YSYEKL. The CDR3 runs 16 residues. V lost 1 base, J lost 7 bases, and 6 bases stayed unmatched. Here the CDR3 DNA reads TGCGCCAGCAGCCAAGGGACTAGCGGCGGGATCGGGGAGCTGTTTTTT. Translation: CASSQGTSGGIGELFF.

J is TRBJ1-2 and V is TRBV6-2 or TRBV6-3, with D perhaps TRBD1 (6 bases). The CDR3 sequence is 13 residues long. The V end lost 5 bases, the J end lost 8 bases, and 15 bases lay between the germline ends. Germline loops: CDR1 MNHEY, CDR2 SVGEGT. The CDR3 reads CASSPSGGRGYTF. The CDR3 coding sequence is TGTGCCAGCAGTCCGTCTGGGGGCCGAGGCTACACCTTC.

This clonotype was detected many times. The chain employs TRBV2 and TRBJ1-5; no clear D. With 4 bases removed from V and 0 bases from J, the gap between germline ends came to 7 bases. This CDR3 has 14 amino acids. CDR1 and CDR2 (germline): SNHLY, FYNNEI. DNA for the CDR3: TGTGCCAGCAGTGCTGGGAATAGCAATCAGCCCCAGCATTTT. Protein: CASSAGNSNQPQHF.

On this clonotype: This sequence may be a read error, since a much larger clone differs from it by one base. The chain has TRBV24-1 and TRBJ2-5; D gene ambiguous. Germline V gene data show CDR1 as KGHDR and CDR2 as SFDVKD. CDR3 length equals 12 residues. The DNA for the CDR3 is TGTGGCACCAAGGGATCGGAAGAGACCCAGTACTTC. Translated: CGTKGSEETQYF.

This clonotype was recorded many times. The J gene is TRBJ2-5, the V gene TRBV7-9, with 7 positions matching TRBD2. V lost 8 bases to trimming and J lost 3 bases; unmatched junction nucleotides: 27. Germline assignment: CDR1 SEHNR and CDR2 FQNEAQ (reference sequence). This CDR3 spans 20 amino acids. The DNA for the CDR3 is TGTGCCAGCCCGTTTCCCCTCTCCCCAATCGGGGCGGGAGTGAAAGAGACCCAGTACTTC. It yields the protein CASPFPLSPIGAGVKETQYF.

This clonotype was seen ten or more times. V gene TRBV2 combines with J gene TRBJ2-7; tentative D call: TRBD1 (6 bases). Trimming stripped 0 bases from V and 7 bases from J, with 25 bases between. In germline, CDR1 is SNHLY, CDR2 FYNNEI. This CDR3 is 18 amino acids long. The CDR3: CASSEALSAAQGVGEQYF. CDR3 DNA: TGTGCCAGCAGTGAAGCGCTTAGTGCAGCACAGGGCGTGGGTGAGCAGTACTTC. Using reference TRBV2 and TRBJ2-7 for the parts outside the CDR3, the full variable domain is EPEVTQTPSHQVTQMGQEVILRCVPISNHLYFYWYRQILGQKVEFLVSFYNNEISEKSEIFDDQFSVERPDGSNFTLKIRSTKLEDSAMYFCASSEALSAAQGVGEQYFGPGTRLTVT.

Points on this clonotype: This may stem from a read error, because a much larger clone lies one nucleotide away. Because it lacks the conserved phenylalanine or tryptophan at the end, this CDR3 is likely a read error. The rearrangement links TRBV6-2 or TRBV6-3 to TRBJ2-3, with D unclear. Germline CDR1 and CDR2: MNHEY and SVGEGT. The germline V and J ends were trimmed by 5 bases and 1 base, with 13 bases remaining between them. The CDR3 covers 15 residues. The CDR3 DNA follows: TGTGCCAGCAGTCTAGACATCTTTGGCACAGATACGCAGTATTCT. As protein: CASSLDIFGTDTQYS.

In its sample, this clonotype was seen many times. The CDR3 DNA is TGTGCCTGGAGTCCTTGGACAGGGGGTGGCTACGAGCAGTACTTC. Protein product: CAWSPWTGGGYEQYF. The chain has TRBV30 and TRBJ2-7; 10 bases align to TRBD1. The CDR3 contains 15 residues. Germline CDR1 GTSNPN, CDR2 SVGIG (reference sequence). V lost 2 bases and J lost 3; bases outside the gene matches: 7.

This clonotype was detected many times. The J gene is TRBJ2-7, the V gene TRBV30, with TRBD2 identical over 14 bases. The trim removed 2 bases at V and 4 bases at J, leaving 10 bases unmatched. The germline gives CDR1 GTSNPN, CDR2 SVGIG (reference sequence). The CDR3 runs 17 residues. The CDR3 here is CAWSNVIRLAGGYEQYF. The CDR3 coding sequence is TGTGCCTGGAGTAACGTAATTAGACTAGCGGGAGGGTACGAGCAGTACTTC.

The chain is built from TRBV7-2 and TRBJ2-2; the D is unclear. Per germline, CDR1 SGHTA and CDR2 FQGNSA. Trimming pared 6 bases from V and 7 bases from J, leaving 9 bases between. The CDR3 covers 12 residues. CDR3 nucleotide sequence: TGTGCCAGCAGACCAGGAATCGGGGAGCTGTTTTTT. As protein: CASRPGIGELFF.